In its sample, the clone carrying this T cell receptor (beta chain) was seen a few times. Antigen specificity is unknown. The CDR3 totals 12 residues. Germline loops: CDR1 SNHLY, CDR2 FYNNEI. With 8 bases removed from V and 4 bases from J, the gap between germline ends came to 9 bases. The data originate from a study of cytomegalovirus exposure and HLA in healthy donors. Study observations and caveats: Immune exposure data for these donors was limited to CMV serostatus. Reports described diagnosis of cytomegalovirus status by the classifier as highly specific and sensitive.

The PCR was carried out with 60 Vbeta primers and 13 Jbeta primers. The repertoire was sequenced with immunoSEQ multiplex PCR; TCRdb's copy has only in-frame clones and lacks some. The profile covers 130,000 or so clones, with 8% to 9.5% appearing a single time and 5.5% taken by the ten largest. The clonotype comes from a middle-aged man in good health and CMV-seronegative. Sequencing input: PBMCs. The chain employs TRBV2 and TRBJ2-1; maybe TRBD1 (5 bases). The CDR3 loop reads CASGQEYNEQFF. The CDR3 DNA follows: TGTGCCAGCGGACAAGAATACAATGAGCAGTTCTTC.